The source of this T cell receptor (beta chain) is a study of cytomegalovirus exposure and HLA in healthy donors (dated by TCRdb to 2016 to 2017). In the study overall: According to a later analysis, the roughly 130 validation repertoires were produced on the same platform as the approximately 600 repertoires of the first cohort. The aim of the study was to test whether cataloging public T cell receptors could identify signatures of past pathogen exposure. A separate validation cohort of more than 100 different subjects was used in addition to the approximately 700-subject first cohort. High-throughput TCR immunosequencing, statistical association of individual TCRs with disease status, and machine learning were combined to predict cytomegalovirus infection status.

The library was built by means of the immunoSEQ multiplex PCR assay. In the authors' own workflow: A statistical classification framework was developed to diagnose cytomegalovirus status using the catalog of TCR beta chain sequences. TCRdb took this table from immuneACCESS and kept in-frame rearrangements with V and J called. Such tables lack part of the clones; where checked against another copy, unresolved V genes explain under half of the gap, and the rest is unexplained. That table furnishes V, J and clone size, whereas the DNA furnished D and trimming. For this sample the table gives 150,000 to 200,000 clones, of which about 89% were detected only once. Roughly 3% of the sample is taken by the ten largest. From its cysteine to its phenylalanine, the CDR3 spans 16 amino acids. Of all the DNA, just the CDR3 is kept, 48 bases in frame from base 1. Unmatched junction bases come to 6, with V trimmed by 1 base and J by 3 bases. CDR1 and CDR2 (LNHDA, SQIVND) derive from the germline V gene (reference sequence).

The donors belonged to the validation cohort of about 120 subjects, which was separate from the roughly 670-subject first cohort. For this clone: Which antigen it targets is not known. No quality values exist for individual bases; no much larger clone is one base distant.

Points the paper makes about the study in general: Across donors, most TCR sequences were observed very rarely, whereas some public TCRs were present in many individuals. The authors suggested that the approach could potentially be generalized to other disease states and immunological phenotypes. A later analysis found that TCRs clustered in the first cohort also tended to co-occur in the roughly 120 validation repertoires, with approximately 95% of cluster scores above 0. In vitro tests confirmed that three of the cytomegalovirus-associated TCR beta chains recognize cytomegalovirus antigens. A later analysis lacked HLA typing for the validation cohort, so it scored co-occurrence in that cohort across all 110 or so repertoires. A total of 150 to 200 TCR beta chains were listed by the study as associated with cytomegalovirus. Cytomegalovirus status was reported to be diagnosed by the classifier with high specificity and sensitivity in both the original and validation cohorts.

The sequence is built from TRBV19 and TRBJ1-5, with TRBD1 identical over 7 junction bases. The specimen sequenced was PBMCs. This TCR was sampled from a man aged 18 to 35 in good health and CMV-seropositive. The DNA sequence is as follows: TGTGCCAGTAGTATAGGGGGACAGTGGCCCAATCAGCCCCAGCATTTT. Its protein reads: CASSIGGQWPNQPQHF.